The present TCR beta chain was sequenced within a study of T cell responses to AZD1222 COVID-19 vaccine listed by TCRdb under 2021. In the study overall: TCR sequencing covered some 240 trial participants: about 210 given two doses of AZD1222 and 26 given two doses of MenACWY control vaccine. Enrollment into the trials was organized by age into subgroups of 18-55, 56-69 and 70-plus years, and those subgroups contained roughly 150, 30 and 60 TCR-sequenced participants, respectively.

Results the study describes overall, beyond this receptor: A significant rise in spike-specific TCR breadth and depth was observed after two AZD1222 doses relative to day 0 and relative to MenACWY recipients. Nearly half of unique spike-specific TCRs reportedly recognized epitopes outside regions mutated in the B.1.351 and B.1.1.7 variants. Only a handful of AZD1222 recipients were SARS-CoV-2 seropositive at baseline, limiting conclusions about previously exposed vaccinees. Participants were mostly white British, with more females than males. The authors suggested clonal diversity may have been underestimated. The 56-69-year group was small, and its depth increase did not reach significance, likely because of low power. Vaccine-associated CD4 TCRs spanned the whole spike protein, with dominant responses in regions 160-218 and 743-854. Because no day 14 peak-response samples were available, repertoires were characterized only after the peak T cell response.

The CDR3 regions of human TCRbeta chains were subjected to immunosequencing. In the authors' own workflow: TCRs in the repertoires were matched against a reference library of SARS-CoV-2-specific TCRs that had been generated with the MIRA antigen-specificity platform. Breadth was defined as the fraction of unique TCRs that were SARS-CoV-2-associated, and depth was defined as the fraction of total T cells that were SARS-CoV-2-associated. Each spike-specific TCR was assigned to its reactive spike region and to a CD4 or CD8 class using the MIRA data. Log10-transformed breadth and depth values were compared by one-way ANOVA with Sidak's multiple comparisons tests. Imported from immuneACCESS, the table was reduced by TCRdb to in-frame sequences with V and J called. These copies leave out some clones; in studies compared against another copy, an unresolved V gene accounts for under half, and the cause of the remainder is not known. D and trimming come from the DNA, and the V and J calls and clone size come from that table. This sample lists 110,000 to 150,000 clones; 88% were detected once. The ten largest clones add up to around 3% of the sample.

Reading the label with the study, this specimen's time point is: about 28 days (+/-7) after the second vaccine dose. AZD1222 recipients with second doses at about 4 weeks or about 12 weeks were pooled, because spike-specific TCR depth and breadth did not differ between schedules. Samples from vaccinated people were obtained from the UK trials COV001 and COV002, which included a single-blind randomized controlled phase 2/3 trial of AZD1222 (ChAdOx1 nCoV-19) in healthy adults. For TCRbeta chain sequencing, PBMC samples from trial participants were taken at day 0 and at day 28 after the second dose. As concerns this clone: The antigen it binds to is not known. Base qualities are not provided; no much larger clone lies one nucleotide away.

Here the sequenced sample was peripheral blood, taken 28 days after the second AZD1222 dose. This receptor was identified in an adult who received the AZD1222 COVID-19 vaccine.

The base sequence is TGTGCCAGCAGTGACTCCTTCCGGGCCCCGAGAGGGGAGCTGTTTTTT. It is translated as CASSDSFRAPRGELFF. The V gene is TRBV6-4 and the J gene is TRBJ2-2, with the D gene not clear enough to name. Sequences MRHNA (CDR1) and SNTAGT (CDR2) are obtained from the germline V gene. The germline ends are 16 bases apart after V is trimmed by 0 bases and J by 8 bases. The CDR3 covers 16 residues, taking in both the cysteine and the phenylalanine. Here the CDR3 DNA is all that survives: 48 bases in frame from base 1.